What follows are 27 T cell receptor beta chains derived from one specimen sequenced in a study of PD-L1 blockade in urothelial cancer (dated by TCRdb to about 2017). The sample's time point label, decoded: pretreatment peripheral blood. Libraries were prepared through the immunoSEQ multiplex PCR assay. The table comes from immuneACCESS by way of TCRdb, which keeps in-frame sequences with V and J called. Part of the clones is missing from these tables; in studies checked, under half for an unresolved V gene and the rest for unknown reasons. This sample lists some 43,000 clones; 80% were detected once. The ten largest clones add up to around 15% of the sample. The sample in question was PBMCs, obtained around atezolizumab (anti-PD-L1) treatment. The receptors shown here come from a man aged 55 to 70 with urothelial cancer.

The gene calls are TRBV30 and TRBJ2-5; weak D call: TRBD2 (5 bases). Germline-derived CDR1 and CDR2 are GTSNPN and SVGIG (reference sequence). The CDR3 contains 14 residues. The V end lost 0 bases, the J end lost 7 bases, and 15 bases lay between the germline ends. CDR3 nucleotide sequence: TGTGCCTGGAGTGTACGAGCGAGTCGGGGGACCCAGTACTTC. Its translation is CAWSVRASRGTQYF.

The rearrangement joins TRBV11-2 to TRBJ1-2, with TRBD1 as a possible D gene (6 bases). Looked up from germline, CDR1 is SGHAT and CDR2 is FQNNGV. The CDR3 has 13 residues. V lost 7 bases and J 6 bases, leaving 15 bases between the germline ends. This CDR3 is CASKGGAGNGYTF. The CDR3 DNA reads TGTGCCAGCAAAGGGGGGGCGGGGAATGGCTACACCTTC.

Here the CDR3 DNA reads TGTGCCAGCAGTTACTACCAGGGGAGTCAGCCCCAGCATTTT. Translating gives CASSYYQGSQPQHF. The V call is TRBV6-5, the J call TRBJ1-5; TRBD1 might be the D (6 bases). The CDR3 runs 14 residues. Trimming removed 1 base from V and 6 bases from J, with 10 bases in between. Germline CDR1 MNHEY, CDR2 SVGAGI.

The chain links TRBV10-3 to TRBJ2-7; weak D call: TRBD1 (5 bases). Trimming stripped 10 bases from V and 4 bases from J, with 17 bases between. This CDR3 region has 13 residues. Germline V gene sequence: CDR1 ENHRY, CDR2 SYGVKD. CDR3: CATAGPQGYEQYF. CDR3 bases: TGTGCCACAGCCGGACCCCAGGGATACGAGCAGTACTTC.

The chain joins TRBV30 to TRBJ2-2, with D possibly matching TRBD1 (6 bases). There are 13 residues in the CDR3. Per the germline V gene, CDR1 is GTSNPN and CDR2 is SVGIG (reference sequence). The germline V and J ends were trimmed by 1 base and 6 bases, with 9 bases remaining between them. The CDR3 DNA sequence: TGTGCCTGGAGTGGACAGGTCGCCGGGGAGCTGTTTTTT. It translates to CAWSGQVAGELFF.

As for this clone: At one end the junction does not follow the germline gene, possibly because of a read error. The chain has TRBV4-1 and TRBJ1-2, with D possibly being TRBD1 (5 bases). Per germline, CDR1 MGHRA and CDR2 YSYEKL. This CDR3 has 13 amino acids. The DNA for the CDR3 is TGCGTCAGCAGCCCAGGCGGGGCCTATGGCTACACCTTC. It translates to CVSSPGGAYGYTF.

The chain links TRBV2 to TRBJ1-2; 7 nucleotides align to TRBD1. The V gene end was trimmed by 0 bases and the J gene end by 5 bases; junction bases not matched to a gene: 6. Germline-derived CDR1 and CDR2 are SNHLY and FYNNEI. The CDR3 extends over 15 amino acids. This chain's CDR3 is CASSEATGVSYGYTF. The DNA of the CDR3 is TGTGCCAGCAGTGAAGCCACAGGGGTTTCGTATGGCTACACCTTC.

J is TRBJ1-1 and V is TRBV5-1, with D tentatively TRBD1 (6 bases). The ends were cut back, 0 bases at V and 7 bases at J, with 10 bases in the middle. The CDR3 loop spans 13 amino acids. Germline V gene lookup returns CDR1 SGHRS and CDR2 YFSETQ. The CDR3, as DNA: TGCGCCAGCAGCTTGGGGAAGGGGGTTGAAGCTTTCTTT. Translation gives CASSLGKGVEAFF.

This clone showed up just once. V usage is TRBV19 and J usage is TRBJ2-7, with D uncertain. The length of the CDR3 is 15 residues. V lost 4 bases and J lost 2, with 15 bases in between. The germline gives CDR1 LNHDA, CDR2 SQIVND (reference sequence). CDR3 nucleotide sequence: TGTGCCAGTAGTACCCAGAATTATTTCGCCTACGAGCAGTACTTC. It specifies CASSTQNYFAYEQYF.

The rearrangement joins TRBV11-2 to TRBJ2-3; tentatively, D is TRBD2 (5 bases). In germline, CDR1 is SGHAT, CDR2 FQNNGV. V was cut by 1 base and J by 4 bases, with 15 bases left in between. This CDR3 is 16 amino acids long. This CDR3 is CASSLGRVLGSDTQYF. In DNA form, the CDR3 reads TGTGCCAGCAGCTTAGGGCGGGTACTAGGTTCAGATACGCAGTATTTT.

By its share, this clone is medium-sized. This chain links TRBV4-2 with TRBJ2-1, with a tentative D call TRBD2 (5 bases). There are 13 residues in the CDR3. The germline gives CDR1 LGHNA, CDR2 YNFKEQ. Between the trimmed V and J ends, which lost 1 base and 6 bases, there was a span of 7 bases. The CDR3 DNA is TGTGCCAGCAGCCAAGCTAGCAGCAATGAGCAGTTCTTC. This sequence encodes CASSQASSNEQFF.

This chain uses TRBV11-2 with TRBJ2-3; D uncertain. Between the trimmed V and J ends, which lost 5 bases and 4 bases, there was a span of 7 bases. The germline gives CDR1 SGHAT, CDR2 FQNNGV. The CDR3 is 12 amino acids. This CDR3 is CASSPSADTQYF. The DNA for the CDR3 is TGTGCCAGCAGCCCATCGGCAGATACGCAGTATTTT.

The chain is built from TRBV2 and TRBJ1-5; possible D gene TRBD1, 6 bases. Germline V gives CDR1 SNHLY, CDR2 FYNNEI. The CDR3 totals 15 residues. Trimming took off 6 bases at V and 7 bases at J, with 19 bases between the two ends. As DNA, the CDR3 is TGTGCCAGCAGGAAAGAAGGGGGGGAAAAACAGCCCCAGCATTTT. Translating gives CASRKEGGEKQPQHF.

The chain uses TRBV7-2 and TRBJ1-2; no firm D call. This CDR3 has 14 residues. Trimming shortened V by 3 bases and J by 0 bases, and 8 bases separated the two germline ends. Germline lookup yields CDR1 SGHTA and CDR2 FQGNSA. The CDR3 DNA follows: TGTGCCAGCAGCTTGAGGGATTCTAACTATGGCTACACCTTC. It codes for CASSLRDSNYGYTF.

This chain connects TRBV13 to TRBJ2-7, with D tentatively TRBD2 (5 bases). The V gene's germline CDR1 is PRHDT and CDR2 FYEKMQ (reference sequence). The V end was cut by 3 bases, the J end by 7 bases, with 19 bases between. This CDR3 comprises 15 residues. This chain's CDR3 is CASSLWASSKWEQYF. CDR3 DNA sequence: TGTGCCAGCAGCTTGTGGGCTAGCTCAAAGTGGGAGCAGTACTTC.

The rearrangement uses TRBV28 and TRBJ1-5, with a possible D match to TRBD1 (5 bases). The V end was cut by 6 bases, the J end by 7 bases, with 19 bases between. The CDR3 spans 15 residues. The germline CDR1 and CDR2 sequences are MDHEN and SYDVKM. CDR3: CASSPFGGTGQPQHF. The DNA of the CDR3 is TGTGCCAGCAGCCCCTTCGGGGGGACGGGACAGCCCCAGCATTTT. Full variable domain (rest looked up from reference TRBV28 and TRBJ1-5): DVKVTQSSRYLVKRTGEKVFLECVQDMDHENMFWYRQDPGLGLRLIYFSYDVKMKEKGDIPEGYSVSREKKERFSLILESASTNQTSMYLCASSPFGGTGQPQHFGDGTRLSIL.

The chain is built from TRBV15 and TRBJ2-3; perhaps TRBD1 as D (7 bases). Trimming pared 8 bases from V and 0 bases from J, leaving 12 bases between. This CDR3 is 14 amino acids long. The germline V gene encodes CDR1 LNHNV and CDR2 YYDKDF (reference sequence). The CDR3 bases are TGTGCCACCCGCGGGACAGCTAGCACAGATACGCAGTATTTT. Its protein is CATRGTASTDTQYF.

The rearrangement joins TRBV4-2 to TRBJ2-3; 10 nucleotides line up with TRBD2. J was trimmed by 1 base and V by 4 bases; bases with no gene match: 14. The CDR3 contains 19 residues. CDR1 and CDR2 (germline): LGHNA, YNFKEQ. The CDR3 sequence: CASSPGVAGGPSGTDTQYF. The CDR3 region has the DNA TGTGCCAGCAGCCCGGGAGTAGCGGGAGGTCCTTCGGGCACAGATACGCAGTATTTT.

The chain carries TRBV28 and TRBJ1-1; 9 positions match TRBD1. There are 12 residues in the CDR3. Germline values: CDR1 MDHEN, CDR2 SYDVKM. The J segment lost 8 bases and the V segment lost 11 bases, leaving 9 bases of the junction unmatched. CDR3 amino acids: CALSGTGIEAFF. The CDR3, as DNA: TGTGCCCTGTCCGGGACAGGGATAGAAGCTTTCTTT.

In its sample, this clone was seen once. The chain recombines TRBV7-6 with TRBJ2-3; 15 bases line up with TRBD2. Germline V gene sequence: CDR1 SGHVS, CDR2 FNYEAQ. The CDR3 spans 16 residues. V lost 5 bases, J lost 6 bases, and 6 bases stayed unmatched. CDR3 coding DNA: TGTGCCAGCAGCCCAGGACTAGCGGGGGGGCCGGATACGCAGTATTTT. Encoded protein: CASSPGLAGGPDTQYF.

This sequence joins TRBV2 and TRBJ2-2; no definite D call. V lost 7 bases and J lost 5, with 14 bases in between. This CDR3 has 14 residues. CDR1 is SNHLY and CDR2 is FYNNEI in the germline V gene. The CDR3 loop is CASTITDGTGELFF. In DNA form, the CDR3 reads TGTGCCAGCACCATAACCGACGGGACCGGGGAGCTGTTTTTT.

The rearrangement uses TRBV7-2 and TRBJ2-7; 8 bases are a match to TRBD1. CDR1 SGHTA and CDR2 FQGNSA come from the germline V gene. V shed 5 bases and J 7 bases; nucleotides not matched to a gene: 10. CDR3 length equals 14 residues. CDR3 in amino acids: CASSPYGQGREQYF. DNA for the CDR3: TGTGCCAGCAGCCCTTACGGACAGGGAAGGGAGCAGTACTTC. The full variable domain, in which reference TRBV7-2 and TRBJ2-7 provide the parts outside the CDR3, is GAGVSQSPSNKVTEKGKDVELRCDPISGHTALYWYRQSLGQGLEFLIYFQGNSAPDKSGLPSDRFSAERTGGSVSTLTIQRTQQEDSAVYLCASSPYGQGREQYFGPGTRLTVT.

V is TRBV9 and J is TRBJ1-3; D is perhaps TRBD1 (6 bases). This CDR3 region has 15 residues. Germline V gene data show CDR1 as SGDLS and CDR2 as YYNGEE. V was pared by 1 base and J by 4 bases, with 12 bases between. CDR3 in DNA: TGTGCCAGCAGCGTAACACAGGGATCAGGAAACACCATATATTTT. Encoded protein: CASSVTQGSGNTIYF.

The CDR3 sequence is CASSETGGNSPLHF. CDR3 sequence (DNA): TGTGCCAGCAGTGAGACAGGGGGGAATTCACCCCTCCACTTT. The chain employs TRBV2 and TRBJ1-6; the match to TRBD1 covers 9 bases. CDR1 and CDR2 from the germline V gene are SNHLY and FYNNEI. Unmatched junction bases numbered 1, after V lost 3 bases and J lost 7 bases. The CDR3 runs to 14 residues.

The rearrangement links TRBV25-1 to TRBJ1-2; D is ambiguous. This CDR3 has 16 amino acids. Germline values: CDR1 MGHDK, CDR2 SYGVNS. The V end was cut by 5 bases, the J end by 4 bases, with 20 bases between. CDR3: CASSPLMTSLAYGYTF. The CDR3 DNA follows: TGTGCCAGCAGTCCTCTTATGACAAGCTTGGCCTATGGCTACACCTTC.

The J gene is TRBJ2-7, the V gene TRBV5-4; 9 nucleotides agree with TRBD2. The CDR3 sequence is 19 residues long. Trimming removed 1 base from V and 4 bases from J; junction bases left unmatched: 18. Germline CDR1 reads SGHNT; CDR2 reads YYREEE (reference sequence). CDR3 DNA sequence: TGTGCCAGCAGCTTGAGTAATGGGCTAGCGGGACGGCCAGGGTACGAGCAGTACTTC. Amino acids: CASSLSNGLAGRPGYEQYF.

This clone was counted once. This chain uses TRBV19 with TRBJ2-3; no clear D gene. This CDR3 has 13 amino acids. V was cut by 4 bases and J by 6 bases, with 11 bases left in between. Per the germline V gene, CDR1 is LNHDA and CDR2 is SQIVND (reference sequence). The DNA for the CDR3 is TGTGCCAGTAGTAAAACAGTCTGGGATACGCAGTATTTT. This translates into CASSKTVWDTQYF.